Presented here are 20 T cell receptor beta chains from one specimen sequenced in a study of cytomegalovirus exposure and HLA in healthy donors (dated by TCRdb to 2017 to 2019). The library relied on the immunoSEQ multiplex PCR assay. For the multiplex PCR, a mixture combining 60 forward primers for TCR Vbeta segments and 13 reverse primers for TCR Jbeta segments was used. TCRdb stores this immuneACCESS table with in-frame sequences only. Part of the clones is absent; in the studies checked, under half of the shortfall reflects unresolved V genes, and no reason is known for the rest. The sample yields around 120,000 clones; approximately 15% were counted once. Roughly 2% of the sample rests with the top ten. Sequencing used PBMCs. The receptors originated from a young woman in good health and CMV-seronegative.

This clone was observed a few times. The chain is built from TRBV19 and TRBJ1-1; D possibly corresponds to TRBD1 (6 bases). This CDR3 contains 13 residues. Trimming removed 2 bases from V and 6 bases from J, with 10 bases in between. Germline V gives CDR1 LNHDA, CDR2 SQIVND (reference sequence). This CDR3 is CASSISAGAEAFF. DNA for the CDR3: TGTGCCAGTAGTATATCGGCAGGGGCTGAAGCTTTCTTT.

This chain joins TRBV7-8 and TRBJ1-3; D call uncertain. CDR1 and CDR2 from the germline V gene are SGHVS and FQNEAQ. CDR3 length equals 14 residues. V lost 2 bases to trimming and J lost 1 base, with 6 bases between them. The CDR3 DNA is TGTGCCAGCAGCTTATTCGGGTCTGGAAACACCATATATTTT. It specifies CASSLFGSGNTIYF.

This clone was recorded a few times. This rearrangement joins TRBV6-5 to TRBJ2-3; 9 bases match TRBD1. The CDR3 contains 16 residues. Germline CDR1 is MNHEY and CDR2 is SVGAGI. V shed 2 bases and J 3 bases; nucleotides not matched to a gene: 6. CDR3 sequence: CASSYRWDRATDTQYF. In nucleotides, the CDR3 is TGTGCCAGCAGTTACAGGTGGGACAGGGCGACAGATACGCAGTATTTT.

In this sample, this clone turned up a few times. The CDR3 sequence: CASSLPPGVNQPQHF. The CDR3 coding sequence is TGTGCCAGCAGTCTGCCTCCGGGGGTCAATCAGCCCCAGCATTTT. The chain joins TRBV28 to TRBJ1-5, with TRBD1 as a possible D gene (5 bases). There are 15 residues in the CDR3. Germline CDR1 and CDR2: MDHEN and SYDVKM. The V end lost 5 bases, the J end lost 3 bases, and 14 bases lay between the germline ends. Supplemented by reference TRBV28 and TRBJ1-5, the full variable domain reads DVKVTQSSRYLVKRTGEKVFLECVQDMDHENMFWYRQDPGLGLRLIYFSYDVKMKEKGDIPEGYSVSREKKERFSLILESASTNQTSMYLCASSLPPGVNQPQHFGDGTRLSIL.

V and J are TRBV7-3 and TRBJ1-1, with D tentatively TRBD1 (5 bases). This CDR3 has 15 residues. CDR1 and CDR2 from the germline V gene are SGHTA and FQGTGA. Trimming removed 4 bases at V and 5 bases at J, with 17 bases between. This chain's CDR3 is CASSSPPRVQTEAFF. The CDR3 nucleotides are TGTGCCAGCAGCTCACCACCCAGGGTTCAAACTGAAGCTTTCTTT.

This clone was seen only a few times. The chain recombines TRBV19 with TRBJ1-3; D might be TRBD1 (5 bases). V lost 10 bases and J 5 bases, leaving 15 bases between the germline ends. The CDR3 consists of 13 residues. Germline CDR1 reads LNHDA; CDR2 reads SQIVND (reference sequence). The CDR3 is CATNGQGRNTIYF. CDR3 sequence (DNA): TGTGCCACCAACGGGCAGGGTCGAAACACCATATATTTT.

The chain joins TRBV5-6 to TRBJ1-6; D gene ambiguous. Germline V CDR1 and CDR2: SGHDT, YYEEEE. V was cut by 3 bases and J by 9 bases, with 7 bases left in between. CDR3 size: 12 residues. CDR3 coding DNA: TGTGCCAGCAGCTGGATAGCTTCACCCCTCCACTTT. Translation: CASSWIASPLHF.

This clone was recorded a few times. The chain has TRBV29-1 and TRBJ2-7; D is possibly TRBD2 (6 bases). Germline CDR1 is SQVTM and CDR2 is ANQGSEA. Deletions cut 5 bases from V and 0 bases from J, with 8 bases between. The CDR3 sequence is 12 residues long. CDR3: CSVLSGSYEQYF. CDR3 nucleotide sequence: TGCAGCGTTCTTAGCGGCTCCTACGAGCAGTACTTC.

This clone came up a few times. The chain uses TRBV5-1 and TRBJ1-2; the D gene is possibly TRBD1 (5 bases). The germline CDR1 and CDR2 sequences are SGHRS and YFSETQ. The germline V and J ends were trimmed by 0 bases and 4 bases, with 7 bases remaining between them. The CDR3 covers 13 residues. Here the CDR3 reads CASSLGQIYGYTF. The CDR3, as DNA: TGCGCCAGCAGCTTGGGACAGATCTATGGCTACACCTTC.

There are a few counts of this clone. Mismatch with germline at one junction end may stem from a read error. The chain uses TRBV5-1 and TRBJ1-5, with TRBD1 as a possible D gene (6 bases). This CDR3 contains 14 residues. CDR1 is SGHRS, CDR2 YFSETQ, per germline. The CDR3 region is CASSLGGGGQPQNF. The CDR3 coding sequence is TGCGCCAGCAGCTTGGGTGGGGGCGGTCAGCCCCAGAATTTT.

Only a few counts were recorded for this clone. The CDR3 DNA is TGTGCCAGCAGCTTAGCTATGCAGACTAATGAAAAACTGTTTTTT. Amino acids: CASSLAMQTNEKLFF. This chain connects TRBV7-6 to TRBJ1-4; D remains unclear. CDR3 length: 15 residues. Germline assignment: CDR1 SGHVS and CDR2 FNYEAQ. V dropped 0 bases and J dropped 2 bases, with 7 bases sitting between them.

This clone was counted between two and nine times. The chain uses TRBV28 and TRBJ2-7; a possible D gene is TRBD2 (6 bases). The CDR3 loop spans 13 amino acids. V was shortened by 7 bases and J by 5 bases, with 15 bases between the two germline ends. Germline V gene lookup returns CDR1 MDHEN and CDR2 SYDVKM. CDR3 in DNA: TGTGCCAGCAAGGAGGGCAGTCGGGACGAGCAGTACTTC. Encoded protein: CASKEGSRDEQYF. Looking up the rest from reference TRBV28 and TRBJ2-7 gives the full variable domain: DVKVTQSSRYLVKRTGEKVFLECVQDMDHENMFWYRQDPGLGLRLIYFSYDVKMKEKGDIPEGYSVSREKKERFSLILESASTNQTSMYLCASKEGSRDEQYFGPGTRLTVT.

V gene TRBV1 combines with J gene TRBJ2-3; the table's D call, TRBD2, has no DNA check behind it. TRBV1 is deemed a pseudogene. CDR3 size: 18 residues. For the CDR3, the DNA is TGCACCAGCAGCCAAGACCCTCCGGCAGCGGACGGCACAGATACGCAGTATTTT. It specifies CTSSQDPPAADGTDTQYF.

This chain uses TRBV19 with TRBJ2-1; 7 bases map to TRBD1. V gave up 3 bases and J gave up 6 bases; unmatched junction bases: 11. The CDR3 consists of 16 residues. Germline V gene lookup returns CDR1 LNHDA and CDR2 SQIVND (reference sequence). The CDR3 region has the DNA TGTGCCAGTAGTATTTTACAGGGGCGGGCCTTCAATGAGCAGTTCTTC. This translates into CASSILQGRAFNEQFF.

In its sample, this clone was seen a few times. The CDR3 is CASSHPGGQVYEQYF. The CDR3 DNA reads TGCGCCAGCAGCCATCCGGGAGGTCAGGTCTACGAGCAGTACTTC. V and J are TRBV4-1 and TRBJ2-7; 7 bases map to TRBD2. The CDR3 has 15 amino acids. Germline CDR1 is MGHRA and CDR2 is YSYEKL. J lost 3 bases, V lost 3 bases, and 8 bases had no gene match.

The CDR3 protein is CASSPQSSYNEQFF. For the CDR3, the DNA is TGTGCCAGCAGTCCACAAAGCTCCTACAATGAGCAGTTCTTC. V is TRBV27 and J is TRBJ2-1; D remains ambiguous. Germline lookup yields CDR1 MNHEY and CDR2 SMNVEV (reference sequence). The CDR3 length is 14 residues. Trimming took 5 bases from V and 0 from J, leaving 8 bases between them.

The sample holds a few counts of this clone. The chain joins TRBV7-2 to TRBJ2-7; TRBD1 matches 9 bases. With V trimmed by 2 bases and J by 5 bases, 4 bases remained unmatched. Per germline, CDR1 SGHTA and CDR2 FQGNSA. The length of the CDR3 is 14 residues. The DNA of the CDR3 is TGTGCCAGCAGCTTACGGGACAGGGTGAACGAGCAGTACTTC. It encodes CASSLRDRVNEQYF.

This clone was counted between two and nine times. This sequence joins TRBV2 and TRBJ2-4; perhaps TRBD2 as D (5 bases). Germline CDR1 is SNHLY and CDR2 is FYNNEI. V dropped 6 bases and J dropped 3 bases, with 15 bases sitting between them. The CDR3 is 15 amino acids. The CDR3 DNA follows: TGTGCCAGCAGCCTTCGGAGGCTAGGCAAAAACATTCAGTACTTC. Its protein is CASSLRRLGKNIQYF.

CDR3 region: CASSSPATTTNEKLFF. DNA of the CDR3: TGTGCCAGCAGTTCCCCAGCCACTACAACTAATGAAAAACTGTTTTTT. The rearrangement uses TRBV28 and TRBJ1-4; D not certain. The CDR3 length is 16 residues. V gave up 4 bases and J gave up 0 bases, with 12 bases separating them. Germline CDR1 and CDR2: MDHEN and SYDVKM.

This clone came up a few times. The chain joins TRBV28 to TRBJ1-5; a possible D gene is TRBD1 (5 bases). The CDR3 has 17 residues. Germline CDR1 is MDHEN and CDR2 is SYDVKM. V dropped 0 bases and J dropped 3 bases, with 15 bases sitting between them. CDR3 nucleotide sequence: TGTGCCAGCAGTTTATGGGGGGGAGGGGACCACAATCAGCCCCAGCATTTT. It translates to CASSLWGGGDHNQPQHF.